The entry that follows covers one TCR beta chain sequence. The antigen remains unidentified. Repertoires were generated with immunoSEQ multiplex PCR, while TCRdb's copy carries only in-frame clones and drops some. The table records 10,000 to 15,000 clones, more than 90% of them present only once. This sample is drawn from a study of T cell clonotyping in hematopoietic cell transplantation. Regarding the study as a whole: Few recipient clonotypes overlapped donors; over 95% were de novo at given depth. Broader posttransplant TCR repertoire diversity was predicted by graft donor and pretransplant recipient Inverse Simpson Index values.

Germline V gives CDR1 MNHEY, CDR2 SVGAGI. The CDR3 is 14 amino acids. V lost 6 bases to trimming and J lost 4 bases, with 13 bases between them. This receptor was obtained from a female patient aged 50-65 years who had an allogeneic stem cell transplant from an unrelated donor, so the T cells may come from the graft donor. Some clones in this sample may be carry-over from other donors' samples. The chain combines TRBV6-5 with TRBJ2-1; TRBD2 might be the D (6 bases). Material: PBMCs, obtained 100 days after allogeneic stem cell transplant. The CDR3 here is CASSDTSGYNEQFF. The CDR3 coding sequence is TGTGCCAGCAGCGACACCAGCGGGTACAATGAGCAGTTCTTC.